The source of this T cell receptor (beta chain) is a study of identical twins. Notes on the study in general: Models underestimated out-of-frame TCR alpha sharing in monozygotic twins. Beta out-of-frame twin sharing showed a weaker excess.

Each CDR3 protein is one row after TCRdb ran MiXCR on the 5' RACE reads. The data contain fewer than 800,000 distinct CDR3 sequences, less than 9% of them singletons. With no exceptions, donors were healthy Caucasians. The CDR3 loop spans 16 amino acids. V shed 4 bases and J 3 bases; nucleotides not matched to a gene: 9. Germline CDR1 LGHDT, CDR2 YNNKEL (reference sequence). This clonotype was seen only a few times. Antigen: not known. These data also featured in a second study, about yellow fever vaccine responses in identical twins. That study adds: Reportedly, twins' vaccine T cell responses looked partly convergent and partly personalized.

The sample was PBMCs. This receptor was obtained from a woman aged 18-29 years in good health. The V and J genes are TRBV3-1 and TRBJ2-1; TRBD2 matches 7 bases. For the CDR3, the DNA is TGTGCCAGCAGCCCCTCTCCCAGCGGGGACTACAATGAGCAGTTCTTC. Translated: CASSPSPSGDYNEQFF.